The 9 T cell receptor beta chains below come from one sample, sequenced in a study of cytomegalovirus exposure and HLA in healthy donors. 60 Vbeta and 13 Jbeta primers were used in PCR. TCRdb's copy holds only in-frame clones and misses some; the assay was immunoSEQ multiplex PCR. The sample has under 200,000 clones, about three quarters seen once. Input material: PBMCs. Receptors were obtained from a female donor in good health and CMV-seronegative.

This rearrangement joins TRBV9 to TRBJ2-3; 7 bases fit TRBD2. Germline V gene data show CDR1 as SGDLS and CDR2 as YYNGEE. V lost 1 base, J lost 3 bases, and 11 bases stayed unmatched. This CDR3 spans 17 amino acids. CDR3 sequence reads: CASSVTALAGVTDTQYF. As DNA, the CDR3 is TGTGCCAGCAGCGTAACCGCTCTGGCGGGGGTAACAGATACGCAGTATTTT. The whole variable domain, filled in from reference TRBV9 and TRBJ2-3, reads DSGVTQTPKHLITATGQRVTLRCSPRSGDLSVYWYQQSLDQGLQFLIQYYNGEERAKGNILERFSAQQFPDLHSELNLSSLELGDSALYFCASSVTALAGVTDTQYFGPGTRLTVL.

V and J are TRBV2 and TRBJ2-5; TRBD1 might be the D (5 bases). Trimming stripped 2 bases from V and 4 bases from J, with 14 bases between. The CDR3 consists of 15 residues. Germline values: CDR1 SNHLY, CDR2 FYNNEI. The chain's CDR3 is CASSETPRAAETQYF. DNA of the CDR3: TGTGCCAGCAGTGAAACCCCCAGGGCGGCAGAGACCCAGTACTTC.

The V call is TRBV7-8, the J call TRBJ2-1; 13 bases are a match to TRBD2. Germline V gene lookup returns CDR1 SGHVS and CDR2 FQNEAQ. V was clipped by 4 bases and J by 0 bases; unmatched bases: 3. The CDR3 sequence is 17 residues long. The CDR3 DNA follows: TGTGCCAGCAGCTCCCGGACTAGCGGGAGCTCCTACAATGAGCAGTTCTTC. This gives the protein CASSSRTSGSSYNEQFF.

This clone was found a few times. The CDR3 coding sequence is TGTGCCAGCGGACGACAGGGGGCGCCGAATGAGCAGTTCTTC. It specifies CASGRQGAPNEQFF. J is TRBJ2-1 and V is TRBV6-1; 10 nucleotides align to TRBD1. The junction had 8 bases not matched to a gene; V was cut back by 8 bases and J by 7 bases. Looked up from germline, CDR1 is MNHNS and CDR2 is SASEGT. The CDR3 has 14 amino acids.

CDR3 in DNA: TGTGCCAGCAGCTTGGAAGCGGGGGACTACAATGAGCAGTTCTTC. This sequence encodes CASSLEAGDYNEQFF. The genes are TRBV5-4 and TRBJ2-1; 8 nucleotides align to TRBD2. In germline, CDR1 is SGHNT, CDR2 YYREEE (reference sequence). The CDR3 sequence is 15 residues long. With V trimmed by 0 bases and J by 3 bases, 2 bases remained unmatched.

The J gene is TRBJ1-1, the V gene TRBV30; 11 nucleotides agree with TRBD1. V was clipped by 5 bases and J by 5 bases; unmatched bases: 7. The CDR3 is made up of 14 amino acids. Germline V gene lookup returns CDR1 GTSNPN and CDR2 SVGIG (reference sequence). The DNA of the CDR3 is TGTGCCTGGGATGGGGGACAGGGGGGGACTGAAGCTTTCTTT. Encoded protein: CAWDGGQGGTEAFF.

The chain has TRBV28 and TRBJ1-2, with 8 nucleotides matching TRBD1. The CDR3 totals 14 residues. V was clipped by 6 bases and J by 3 bases; unmatched bases: 6. Germline CDR1 MDHEN, CDR2 SYDVKM. This CDR3 is CASRFQGADYGYTF. CDR3 DNA: TGTGCCAGCAGATTTCAGGGGGCCGACTATGGCTACACCTTC.

The rearrangement joins TRBV4-1 to TRBJ1-1; 8 bases map to TRBD1. CDR3 size: 14 residues. Germline trimming cut 6 bases from V and 1 base from J; bases unmatched to any gene: 4. Germline assignment: CDR1 MGHRA and CDR2 YSYEKL. The CDR3 DNA sequence: TGCGCCAGCAGATTCGACAGGGGGAACACTGAAGCTTTCTTT. Residues: CASRFDRGNTEAFF.

This clone was observed once. The chain couples TRBV10-1 to TRBJ2-1, with 11 bases matching TRBD2. The germline V gene has CDR1 WNHNN and CDR2 SYGVQD (reference sequence). The ends lost 6 bases at V and 4 bases at J; junction bases unmatched: 5. CDR3 size: 15 residues. The CDR3 here is CASSELAGDYNEQFF. In nucleotides, the CDR3 is TGCGCCAGCAGCGAACTAGCGGGGGATTACAATGAGCAGTTCTTC.